These 7 T cell receptor beta chains were all obtained from the same sample, sequenced in a study of T-cell reconstitution after alpha-beta-depleted transplantation in children. For TCRbeta, the library was prepared with unique molecular identifiers. TCRdb independently ran MiXCR on the PCR reads; one entry per CDR3 protein. This repertoire shows around 400,000 distinct CDR3 sequences, around 21% found once; its top ten account for around 3.9%. Sequences were derived from PBMCs from the stem cell graft donor, sampled from the stem cell graft. These receptors were taken from a human donor who donated a stem cell graft to a child with acute myeloid leukemia.

The chain employs TRBV12-3 or TRBV12-4 and TRBJ2-1, with 10 positions matching TRBD2. After removal of 7 bases from V and 4 bases from J, the junction contained 7 bases not matched to a gene. The CDR3 is 15 amino acids. The CDR3 DNA reads as TGTGCCAGCACTCAGCGGGAGGGGAAGTACAATGAGCAGTTCTTC. Translation: CASTQREGKYNEQFF.

V is TRBV15 and J is TRBJ2-5; D remains unclear. Trimming removed 1 base at V and 5 bases at J, with 17 bases between. The CDR3 has 16 residues. Germline V gene lookup returns CDR1 LNHNV and CDR2 YYDKDF (reference sequence). DNA for the CDR3: TGTGCCACCAGCAGAGGGGTAAACCTGGATCGGGAGACCCAGTACTTC. Protein sequence: CATSRGVNLDRETQYF.

The chain's CDR3 is CSARDRPRGGLTEAFF. DNA for the CDR3: TGCAGTGCTAGAGATCGCCCCAGGGGAGGACTCACTGAAGCTTTCTTT. The gene calls are TRBV20-1 and TRBJ1-1, with D tentatively TRBD1 (6 bases). The CDR3 is 16 amino acids. Trimming took 0 bases from V and 4 from J, leaving 18 bases between them. Per the germline V gene, CDR1 is DFQATT and CDR2 is SNEGSKA (reference sequence).

This clonotype was detected only a few times. V gene TRBV7-8 combines with J gene TRBJ2-1; TRBD1 matches at 7 bases. The V segment lost 5 bases and the J segment 4 bases; nucleotides outside the gene matches: 8. Germline V lookup: CDR1 SGHVS, CDR2 FQNEAQ. The CDR3 spans 15 residues. CDR3 amino acids: CASSPRTGAYNEQFF. CDR3 in DNA: TGTGCCAGCAGCCCGAGGACAGGAGCTTACAATGAGCAGTTCTTC.

This clonotype was counted between two and nine times. The chain links TRBV29-1 to TRBJ2-1, with TRBD1 identical over 10 bases. Germline V lookup: CDR1 SQVTM, CDR2 ANQGSEA. Trimming took 1 base from V and 8 from J; bases not matched to a gene: 8. The CDR3 is 15 residues long. CDR3: CSVEVLGQGSDEQFF. The CDR3 nucleotides are TGCAGCGTTGAAGTTTTGGGACAGGGGTCCGATGAGCAGTTCTTC.

This chain joins TRBV5-1 and TRBJ2-5; the D gene is possibly TRBD1 (5 bases). Trimming left V 2 bases short and J 5 bases short, with 10 bases between. The CDR3 has 13 residues. Germline V gene data show CDR1 as SGHRS and CDR2 as YFSETQ. CDR3 protein: CASSFRGYETQYF. Here the CDR3 DNA reads TGCGCCAGCAGCTTTAGGGGATACGAGACCCAGTACTTC.

This clonotype was seen only a few times. V is TRBV7-2 and J is TRBJ2-3; D may be TRBD2 (6 bases). Trimming took off 5 bases at V and 8 bases at J, with 14 bases between the two ends. From germline, CDR1 is SGHTA and CDR2 FQGNSA. The CDR3 is 13 amino acids. The CDR3 is CASSPWTTTTQYF. As DNA, the CDR3 is TGTGCCAGCAGCCCATGGACTACGACTACGCAGTATTTT. Full variable domain (remainder filled in from reference TRBV7-2 and TRBJ2-3): GAGVSQSPSNKVTEKGKDVELRCDPISGHTALYWYRQSLGQGLEFLIYFQGNSAPDKSGLPSDRFSAERTGGSVSTLTIQRTQQEDSAVYLCASSPWTTTTQYFGPGTRLTVL.